A single sample gave rise to the 2 T cell receptor beta chains below, sequenced in a study of T-cell reconstitution after alpha-beta-depleted transplantation in children. TCRbeta library construction was performed incorporating unique molecular identifiers. In TCRdb, the PCR reads were re-called with MiXCR into one record per CDR3 protein. The table has about 540,000 distinct CDR3 sequences, approximately 20% seen once. The starting material was PBMCs from the stem cell graft donor, obtained from the stem cell graft. Receptors originate from a human donor who donated a stem cell graft to a child with acute lymphoblastic leukemia.

This clonotype appeared a few times. This chain uses TRBV29-1 with TRBJ1-1; 7 positions agree with TRBD1. The CDR3 runs to 14 residues. After removal of 6 bases from V and 0 bases from J, the junction contained 7 bases not matched to a gene. Germline V gene lookup returns CDR1 SQVTM and CDR2 ANQGSEA. The CDR3 nucleotides are TGCAGCGTGATCACAGGGGAAGTGAACACTGAAGCTTTCTTT. Its protein product is CSVITGEVNTEAFF.

The chain recombines TRBV7-3 with TRBJ2-1; 7 positions match TRBD1. The germline V gene has CDR1 SGHTA and CDR2 FQGTGA. Trimming took 3 bases from V and 8 from J; bases not matched to a gene: 10. The CDR3 runs to 15 residues. The DNA for the CDR3 is TGTGCCAGCAGCTTTTACCCAGGGGGTGACTATGAGCAGTTCTTC. It encodes CASSFYPGGDYEQFF.